This TCR beta chain is drawn from a study of response to subunit inactivated influenza vaccine. TCRdb re-called the RT-PCR reads with MiXCR, one entry per CDR3 protein. The data contain 650,000 to 800,000 distinct CDR3 sequences, around 13% of them singletons. The sample holds many counts of this clonotype. The V and J ends lost 5 bases and 0 bases, in that order; junction bases with no gene match: 10. The CDR3 extends over 19 amino acids. Germline assignment: CDR1 ENHRY and CDR2 SYGVKD. The TCR sequence derives from a man aged 45-65 years who received an inactivated influenza vaccine. The sample consisted of PBMCs from blood, taken roughly 2 weeks before vaccination. The J gene is TRBJ2-2, the V gene TRBV10-3; 12 bases fit TRBD2. The CDR3 protein is CAISKNPGLAGANTGELFF. The CDR3 DNA reads as TGTGCCATCAGTAAGAACCCGGGACTAGCGGGCGCGAACACCGGGGAGCTGTTTTTT.